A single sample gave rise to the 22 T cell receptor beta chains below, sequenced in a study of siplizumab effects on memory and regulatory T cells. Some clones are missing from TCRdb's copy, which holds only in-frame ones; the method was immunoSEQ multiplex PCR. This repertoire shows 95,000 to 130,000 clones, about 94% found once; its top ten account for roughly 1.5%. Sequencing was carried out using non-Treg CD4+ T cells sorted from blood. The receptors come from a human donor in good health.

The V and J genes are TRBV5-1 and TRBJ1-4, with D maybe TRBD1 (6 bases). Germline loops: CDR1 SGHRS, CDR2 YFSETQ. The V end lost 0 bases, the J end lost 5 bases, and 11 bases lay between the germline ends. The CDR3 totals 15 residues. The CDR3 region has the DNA TGCGCCAGCAGCTTGGACAGGGTACCAAATGAAAAACTGTTTTTT. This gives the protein CASSLDRVPNEKLFF.

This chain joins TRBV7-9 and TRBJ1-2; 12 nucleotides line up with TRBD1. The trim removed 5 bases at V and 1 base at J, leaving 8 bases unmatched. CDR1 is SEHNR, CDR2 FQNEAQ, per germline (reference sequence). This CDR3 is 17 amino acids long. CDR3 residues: CASSGTGGLSLNYGYTF. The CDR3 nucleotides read TGTGCCAGCAGCGGGACAGGGGGCCTTTCTCTTAACTATGGCTACACCTTC.

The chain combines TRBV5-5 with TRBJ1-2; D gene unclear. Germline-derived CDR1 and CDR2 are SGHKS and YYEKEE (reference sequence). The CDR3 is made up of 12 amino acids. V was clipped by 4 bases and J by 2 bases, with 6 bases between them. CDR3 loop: CASSPDNYGYTF. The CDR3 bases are TGTGCCAGCAGCCCTGACAACTATGGCTACACCTTC.

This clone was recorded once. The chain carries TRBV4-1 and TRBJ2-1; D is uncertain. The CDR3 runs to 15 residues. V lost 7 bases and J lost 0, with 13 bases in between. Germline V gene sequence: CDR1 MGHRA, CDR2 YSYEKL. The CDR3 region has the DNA TGCGCCAGCAAAGAGGCGATTTCCTCCTACAATGAGCAGTTCTTC. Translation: CASKEAISSYNEQFF.

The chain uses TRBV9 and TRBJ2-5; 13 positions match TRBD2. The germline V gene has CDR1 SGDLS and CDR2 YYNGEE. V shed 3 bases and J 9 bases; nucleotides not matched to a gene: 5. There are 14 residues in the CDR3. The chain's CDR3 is CASSAGLAGVAQYF. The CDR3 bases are TGTGCCAGCAGCGCCGGACTAGCGGGAGTAGCCCAGTACTTC.

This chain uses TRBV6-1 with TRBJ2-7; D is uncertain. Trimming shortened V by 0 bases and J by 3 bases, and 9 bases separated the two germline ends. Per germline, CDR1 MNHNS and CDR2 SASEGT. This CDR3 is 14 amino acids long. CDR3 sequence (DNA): TGTGCCAGCAGTGAAGCGCTCAATCTCTACGAGCAGTACTTC. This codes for CASSEALNLYEQYF.

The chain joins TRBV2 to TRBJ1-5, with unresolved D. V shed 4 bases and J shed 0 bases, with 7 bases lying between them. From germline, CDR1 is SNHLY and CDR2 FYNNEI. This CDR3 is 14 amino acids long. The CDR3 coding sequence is TGTGCCAGCAGTGTATGGAGTAGCAATCAGCCCCAGCATTTT. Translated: CASSVWSSNQPQHF.

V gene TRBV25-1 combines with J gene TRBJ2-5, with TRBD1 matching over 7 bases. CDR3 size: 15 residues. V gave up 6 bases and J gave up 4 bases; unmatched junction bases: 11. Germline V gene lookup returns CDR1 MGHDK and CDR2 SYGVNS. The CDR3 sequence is CASSRDRGWGETQYF. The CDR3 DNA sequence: TGTGCCAGCAGCCGGGACAGAGGCTGGGGAGAGACCCAGTACTTC.

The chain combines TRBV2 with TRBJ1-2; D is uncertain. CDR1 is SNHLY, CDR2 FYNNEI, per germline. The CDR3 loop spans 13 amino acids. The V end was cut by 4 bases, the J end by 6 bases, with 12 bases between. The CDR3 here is CASSATGGHGYTF. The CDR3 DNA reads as TGTGCCAGCAGTGCTACGGGAGGGCATGGCTACACCTTC.

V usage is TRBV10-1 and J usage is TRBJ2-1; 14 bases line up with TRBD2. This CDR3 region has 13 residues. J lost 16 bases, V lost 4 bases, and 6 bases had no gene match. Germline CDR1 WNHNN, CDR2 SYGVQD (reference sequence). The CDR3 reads CASSGGLAGVLFF. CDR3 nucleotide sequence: TGCGCCAGCAGTGGGGGACTAGCGGGAGTCTTATTCTTC.

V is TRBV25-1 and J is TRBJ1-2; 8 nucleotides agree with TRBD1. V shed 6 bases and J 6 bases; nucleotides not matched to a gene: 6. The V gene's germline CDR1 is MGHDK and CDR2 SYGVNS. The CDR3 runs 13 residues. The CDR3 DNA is TGTGCCAGCAGAGACAGGGGCCTTGATGGCTACACCTTC. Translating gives CASRDRGLDGYTF.

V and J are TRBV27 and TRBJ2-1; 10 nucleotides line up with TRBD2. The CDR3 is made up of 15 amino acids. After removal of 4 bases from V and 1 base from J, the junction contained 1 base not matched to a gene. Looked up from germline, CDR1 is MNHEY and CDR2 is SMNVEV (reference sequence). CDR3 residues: CASSSLAGSYNEQFF. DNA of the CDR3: TGTGCCAGCAGTTCACTAGCGGGATCCTACAATGAGCAGTTCTTC.

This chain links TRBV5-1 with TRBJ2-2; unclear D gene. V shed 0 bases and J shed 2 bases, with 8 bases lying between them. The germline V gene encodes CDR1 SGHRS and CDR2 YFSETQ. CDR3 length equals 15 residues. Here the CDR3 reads CASSLEGSNTGELFF. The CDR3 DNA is TGCGCCAGCAGCTTGGAGGGATCCAACACCGGGGAGCTGTTTTTT.

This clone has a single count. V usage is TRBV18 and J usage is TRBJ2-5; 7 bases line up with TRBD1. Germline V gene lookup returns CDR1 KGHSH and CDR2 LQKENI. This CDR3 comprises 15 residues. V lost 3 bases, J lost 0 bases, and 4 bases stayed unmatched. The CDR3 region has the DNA TGTGCCAGCTCACCGAGACAGGGAGACCAAGAGACCCAGTACTTC. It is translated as CASSPRQGDQETQYF.

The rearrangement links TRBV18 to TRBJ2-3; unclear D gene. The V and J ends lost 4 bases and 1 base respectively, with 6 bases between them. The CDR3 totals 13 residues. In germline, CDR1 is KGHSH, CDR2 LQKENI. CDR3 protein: CASSQAGTDTQYF. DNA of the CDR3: TGTGCCAGCTCACAAGCAGGCACAGATACGCAGTATTTT.

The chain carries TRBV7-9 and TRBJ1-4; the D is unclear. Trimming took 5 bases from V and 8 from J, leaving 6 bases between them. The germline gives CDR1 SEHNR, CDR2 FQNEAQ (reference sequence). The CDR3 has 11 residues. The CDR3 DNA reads TGTGCCAGCAGCCCCCGGGAAAAACTGTTTTTT. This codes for CASSPREKLFF.

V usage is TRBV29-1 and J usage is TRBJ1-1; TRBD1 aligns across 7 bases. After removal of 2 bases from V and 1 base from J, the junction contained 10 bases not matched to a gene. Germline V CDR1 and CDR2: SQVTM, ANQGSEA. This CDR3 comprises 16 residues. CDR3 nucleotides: TGCAGCGTTGAATGGCTCACAGGGGCCTCGAACACTGAAGCTTTCTTT. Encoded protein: CSVEWLTGASNTEAFF.

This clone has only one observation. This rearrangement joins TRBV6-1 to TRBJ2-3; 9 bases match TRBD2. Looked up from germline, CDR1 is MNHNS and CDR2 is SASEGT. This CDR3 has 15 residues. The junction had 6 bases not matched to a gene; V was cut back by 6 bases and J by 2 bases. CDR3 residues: CASRPLAGHTDTQYF. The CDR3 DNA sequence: TGTGCCAGCAGGCCTCTAGCGGGACACACAGATACGCAGTATTTT.

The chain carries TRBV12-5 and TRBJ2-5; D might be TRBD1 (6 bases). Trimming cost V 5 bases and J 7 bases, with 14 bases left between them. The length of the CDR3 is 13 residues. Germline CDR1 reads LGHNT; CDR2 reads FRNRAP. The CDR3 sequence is CASGLDSVGTQYF. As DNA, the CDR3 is TGTGCTAGTGGTCTGGACAGTGTTGGGACCCAGTACTTC.

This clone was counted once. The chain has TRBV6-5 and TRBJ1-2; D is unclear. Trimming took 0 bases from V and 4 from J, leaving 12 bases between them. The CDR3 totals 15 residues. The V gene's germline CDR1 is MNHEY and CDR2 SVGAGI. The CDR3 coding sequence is TGTGCCAGCAGTTACTCCACCTCCCGGTCCTATGGCTACACCTTC. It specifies CASSYSTSRSYGYTF.

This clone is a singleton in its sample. The CDR3 DNA reads TGTGCCAGCAGCTCCGGCCCGGACAGGGTTTATGGCTACACCTTC. Encoded protein: CASSSGPDRVYGYTF. The chain joins TRBV7-2 to TRBJ1-2; 8 positions match TRBD1. V shed 4 bases and J 5 bases; nucleotides not matched to a gene: 9. Germline CDR1 reads SGHTA; CDR2 reads FQGNSA. The CDR3 runs 15 residues. Full variable domain (outside the CDR3, taken from reference TRBV7-2 and TRBJ1-2): GAGVSQSPSNKVTEKGKDVELRCDPISGHTALYWYRQSLGQGLEFLIYFQGNSAPDKSGLPSDRFSAERTGGSVSTLTIQRTQQEDSAVYLCASSSGPDRVYGYTFGSGTRLTVV.

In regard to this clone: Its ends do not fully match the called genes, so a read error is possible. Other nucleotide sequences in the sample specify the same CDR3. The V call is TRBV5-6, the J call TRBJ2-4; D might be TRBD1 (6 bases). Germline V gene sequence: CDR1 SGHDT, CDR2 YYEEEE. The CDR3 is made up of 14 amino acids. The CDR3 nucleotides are TGTGCCAGCAGTTTGGCAGGGGTAGGAAACATTCAGTACTTC. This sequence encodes CASSLAGVGNIQYF.